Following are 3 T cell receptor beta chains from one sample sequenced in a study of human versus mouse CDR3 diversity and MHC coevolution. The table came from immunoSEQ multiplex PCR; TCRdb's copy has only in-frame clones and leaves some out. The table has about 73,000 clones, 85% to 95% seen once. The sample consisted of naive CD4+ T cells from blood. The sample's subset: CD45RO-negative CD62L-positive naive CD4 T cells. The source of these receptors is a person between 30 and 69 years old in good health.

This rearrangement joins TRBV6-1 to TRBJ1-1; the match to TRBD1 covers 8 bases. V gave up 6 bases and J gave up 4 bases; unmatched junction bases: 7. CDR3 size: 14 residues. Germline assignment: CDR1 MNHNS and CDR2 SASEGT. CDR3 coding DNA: TGTGCCAGCAGCGGCTACACAGGGGGCACTGAAGCTTTCTTT. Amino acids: CASSGYTGGTEAFF.

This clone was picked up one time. This CDR3 reads CASSPRTGITNQPQHF. The CDR3 region has the DNA TGTGCCAGTAGTCCCCGGACAGGGATCACTAATCAGCCCCAGCATTTT. The chain uses TRBV19 and TRBJ1-5, with TRBD1 matching over 8 bases. The V and J ends lost 5 bases and 4 bases, in that order; junction bases with no gene match: 10. The CDR3 has 16 amino acids. Germline V CDR1 and CDR2: LNHDA, SQIVND (reference sequence).

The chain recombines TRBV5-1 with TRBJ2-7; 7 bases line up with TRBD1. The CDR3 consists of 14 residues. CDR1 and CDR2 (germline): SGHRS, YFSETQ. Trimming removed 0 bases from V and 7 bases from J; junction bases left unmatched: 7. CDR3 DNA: TGCGCCAGCAGCTTGGGGCGTCAGGGGGAAGAGCAGTACTTC. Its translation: CASSLGRQGEEQYF.